The sequence of this T cell receptor beta chain was determined in a study of cytomegalovirus exposure and HLA in healthy donors. Both 60 Vbeta primers and 13 Jbeta primers went into the PCR. Here immunoSEQ multiplex PCR was the method, and the copy in TCRdb shows in-frame clones only, minus some. Found here are about 140,000 clones, nearly 90% of them singletons; the top ten hold 0.5% to 0.65%. The junction had 5 bases not matched to a gene; V was cut back by 3 bases and J by 4 bases. The CDR3 covers 14 residues. The V gene's germline CDR1 is SGDLS and CDR2 YYNGEE. Study-level points and caveats: Accurate prediction of HLA-A and HLA-B alleles (for most subjects) was reportedly achieved from TCR beta sequences. A later examination showed that TCR association rates differed by HLA locus, with DRB1 most and HLA-C fewest.

Comments on this clone: What it binds is unknown.

The sequence came from a woman aged 40 to 50 in good health and CMV-seronegative. The sequencing input was PBMCs. J is TRBJ2-3 and V is TRBV9, with 7 bases lining up with TRBD2. The CDR3 nucleotides are TGTGCCAGCAGCGACAGTAGCGGGTCAGATACGCAGTATTTT. Protein: CASSDSSGSDTQYF.